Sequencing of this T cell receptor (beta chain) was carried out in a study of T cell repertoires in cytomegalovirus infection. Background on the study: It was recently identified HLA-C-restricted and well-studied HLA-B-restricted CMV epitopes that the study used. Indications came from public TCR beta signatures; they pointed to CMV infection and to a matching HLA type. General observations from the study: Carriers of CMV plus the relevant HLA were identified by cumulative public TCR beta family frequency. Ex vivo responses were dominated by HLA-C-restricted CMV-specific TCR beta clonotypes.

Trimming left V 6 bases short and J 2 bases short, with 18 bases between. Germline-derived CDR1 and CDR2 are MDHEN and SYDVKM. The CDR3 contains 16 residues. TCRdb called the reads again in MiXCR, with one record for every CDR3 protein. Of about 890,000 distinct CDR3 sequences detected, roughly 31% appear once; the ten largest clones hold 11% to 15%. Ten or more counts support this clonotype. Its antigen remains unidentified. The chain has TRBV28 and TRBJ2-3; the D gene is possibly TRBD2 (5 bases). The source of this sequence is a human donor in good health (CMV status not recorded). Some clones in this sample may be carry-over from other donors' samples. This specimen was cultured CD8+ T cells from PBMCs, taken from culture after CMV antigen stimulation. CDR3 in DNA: TGTGCCAGCAGGAGGAGGAGAGAAGCTCCCACAGATACGCAGTATTTT. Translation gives CASRRRREAPTDTQYF.